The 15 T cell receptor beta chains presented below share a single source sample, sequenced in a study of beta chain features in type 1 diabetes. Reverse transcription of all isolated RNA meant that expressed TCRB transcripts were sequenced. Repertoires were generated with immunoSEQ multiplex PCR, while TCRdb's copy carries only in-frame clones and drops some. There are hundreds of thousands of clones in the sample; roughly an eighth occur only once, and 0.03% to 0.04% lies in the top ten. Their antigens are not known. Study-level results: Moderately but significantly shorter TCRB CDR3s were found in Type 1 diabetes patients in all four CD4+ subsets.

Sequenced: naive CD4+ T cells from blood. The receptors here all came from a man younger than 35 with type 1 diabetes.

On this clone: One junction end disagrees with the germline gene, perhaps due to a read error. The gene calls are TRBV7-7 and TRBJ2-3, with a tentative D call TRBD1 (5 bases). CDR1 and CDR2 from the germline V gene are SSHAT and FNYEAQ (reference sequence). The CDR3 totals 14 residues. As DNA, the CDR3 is TGTGCTAGCAGCTCGACAGTGGGAACAGATACGCAGTATTTT. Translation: CASSSTVGTDTQYF.

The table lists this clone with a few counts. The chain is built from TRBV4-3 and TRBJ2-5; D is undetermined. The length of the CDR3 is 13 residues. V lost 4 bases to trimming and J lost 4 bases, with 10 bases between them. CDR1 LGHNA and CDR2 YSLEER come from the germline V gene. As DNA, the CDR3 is TGCGCCAGCAGCCTTACGTGGGGAGAGACCCAGTACTTC. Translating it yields CASSLTWGETQYF.

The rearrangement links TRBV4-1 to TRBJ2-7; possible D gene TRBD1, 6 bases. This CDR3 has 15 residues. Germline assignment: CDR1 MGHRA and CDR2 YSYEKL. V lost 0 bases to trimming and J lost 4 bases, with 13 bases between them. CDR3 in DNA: TGCGCCAGCAGCCAAGAAGGGGGACACGGGTACGAGCAGTACTTC. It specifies CASSQEGGHGYEQYF.

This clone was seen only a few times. The CDR3 coding sequence is TGTGCCAGCTCACCAGGGCTGCCCACTGAAGCTTTCTTT. Its translation: CASSPGLPTEAFF. The J gene is TRBJ1-1, the V gene TRBV18; D unclear. This CDR3 has 13 residues. V shed 2 bases and J shed 4 bases, with 8 bases lying between them. Looked up from germline, CDR1 is KGHSH and CDR2 is LQKENI. Full variable domain (remainder filled in from reference TRBV18 and TRBJ1-1): NAGVMQNPRHLVRRRGQEARLRCSPMKGHSHVYWYRQLPEEGLKFMVYLQKENIIDESGMPKERFSAEFPKEGPSILRIQQVVRGDSAAYFCASSPGLPTEAFFGQGTRLTVV.

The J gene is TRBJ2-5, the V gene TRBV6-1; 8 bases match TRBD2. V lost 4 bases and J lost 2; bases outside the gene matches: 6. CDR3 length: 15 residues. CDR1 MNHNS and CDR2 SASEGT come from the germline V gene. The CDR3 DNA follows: TGTGCCAGCAGTGCCGGGACTAGTAGGCAAGAGACCCAGTACTTC. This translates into CASSAGTSRQETQYF.

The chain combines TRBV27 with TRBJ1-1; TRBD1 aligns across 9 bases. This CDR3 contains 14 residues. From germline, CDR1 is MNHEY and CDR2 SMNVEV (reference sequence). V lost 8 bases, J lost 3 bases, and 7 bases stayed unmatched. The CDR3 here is CASGGQGKYTEAFF. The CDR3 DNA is TGTGCCAGCGGGGGACAGGGTAAATACACTGAAGCTTTCTTT.

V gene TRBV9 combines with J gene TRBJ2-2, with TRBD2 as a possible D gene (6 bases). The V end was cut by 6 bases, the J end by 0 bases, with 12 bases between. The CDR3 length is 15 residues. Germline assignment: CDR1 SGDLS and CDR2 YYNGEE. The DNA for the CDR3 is TGTGCCAGCACCCCGGGGGAAACGAACACCGGGGAGCTGTTTTTT. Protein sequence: CASTPGETNTGELFF.

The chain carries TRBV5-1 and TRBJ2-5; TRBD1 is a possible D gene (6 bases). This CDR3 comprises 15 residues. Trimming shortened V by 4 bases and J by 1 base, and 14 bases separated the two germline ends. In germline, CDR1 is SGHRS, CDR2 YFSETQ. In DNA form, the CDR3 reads TGCGCCAGCAGCACGGGAACAGGGATCCAAGAGACCCAGTACTTC. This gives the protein CASSTGTGIQETQYF.

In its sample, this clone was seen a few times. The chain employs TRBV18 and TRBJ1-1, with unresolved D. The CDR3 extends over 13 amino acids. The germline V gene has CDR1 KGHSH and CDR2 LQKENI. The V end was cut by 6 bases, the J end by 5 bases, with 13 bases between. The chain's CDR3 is CASSTWPQTEAFF. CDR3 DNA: TGTGCCAGCTCTACGTGGCCGCAAACTGAAGCTTTCTTT.

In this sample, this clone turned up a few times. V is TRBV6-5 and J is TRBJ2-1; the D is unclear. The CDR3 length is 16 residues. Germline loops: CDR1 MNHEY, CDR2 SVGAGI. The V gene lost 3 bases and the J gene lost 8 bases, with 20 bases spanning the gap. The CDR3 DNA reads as TGTGCCAGCAGTTATCAATTGGGAAACCCAGGTGATGAGCAGTTCTTC. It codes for CASSYQLGNPGDEQFF.

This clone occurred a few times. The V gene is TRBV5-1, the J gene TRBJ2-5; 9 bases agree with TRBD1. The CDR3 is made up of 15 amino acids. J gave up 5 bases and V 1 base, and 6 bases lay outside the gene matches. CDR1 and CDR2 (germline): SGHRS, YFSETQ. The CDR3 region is CASSLSGQGAETQYF. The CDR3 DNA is TGCGCCAGCAGCTTGTCGGGACAGGGTGCTGAGACCCAGTACTTC.

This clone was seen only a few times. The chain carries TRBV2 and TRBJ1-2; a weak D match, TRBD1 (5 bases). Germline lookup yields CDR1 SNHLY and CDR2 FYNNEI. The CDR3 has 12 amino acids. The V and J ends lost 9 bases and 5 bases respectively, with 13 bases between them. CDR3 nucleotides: TGTGCCAGGATGGGGACGGATTATGGCTACACCTTC. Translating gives CARMGTDYGYTF.

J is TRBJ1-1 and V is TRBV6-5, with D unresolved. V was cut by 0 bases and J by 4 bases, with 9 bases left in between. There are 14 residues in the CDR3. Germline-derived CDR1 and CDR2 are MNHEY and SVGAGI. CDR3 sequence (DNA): TGTGCCAGCAGTTACTCGGTCAGGAGCACTGAAGCTTTCTTT. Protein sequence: CASSYSVRSTEAFF.

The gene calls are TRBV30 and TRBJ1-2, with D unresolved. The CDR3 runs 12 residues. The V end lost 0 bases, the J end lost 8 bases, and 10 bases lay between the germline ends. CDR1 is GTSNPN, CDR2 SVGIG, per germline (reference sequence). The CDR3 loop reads CAWSVSQVGYTF. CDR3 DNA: TGTGCCTGGAGTGTGTCCCAAGTAGGCTACACCTTC.

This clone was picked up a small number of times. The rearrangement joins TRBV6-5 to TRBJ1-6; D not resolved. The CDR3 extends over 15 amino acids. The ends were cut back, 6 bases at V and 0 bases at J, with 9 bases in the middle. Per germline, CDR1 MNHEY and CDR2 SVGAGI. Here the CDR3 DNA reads TGTGCCAGCAGCGCCCTGGACTCCTATAATTCACCCCTCCACTTT. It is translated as CASSALDSYNSPLHF.